Below, one T cell receptor (beta chain) is given with its context. What it binds is unknown. This sample was taken from a study of T cell responses to AZD1222 COVID-19 vaccine. Regarding the study as a whole: Baseline antibody screening turned up just six seropositive AZD1222 recipients. In a largely white British group with more females than males, clonal diversity was possibly underestimated. Regions 160-218 and 743-854 dominated among vaccine-associated CD4 TCRs spanning spike. Epitopes outside B.1.351 and B.1.1.7 mutated regions reportedly drew nearly half of spike TCRs.

CDR3 length: 14 residues. Germline V gives CDR1 WNHNN, CDR2 SYGVQD (reference sequence). Between the trimmed V and J ends, which lost 2 bases and 5 bases, there was a span of 10 bases. Produced via immunoSEQ multiplex PCR; TCRdb's table is partial and in-frame only. The sample gives about 130,000 clones, about nine tenths of which show up once; 4% to 5.5% is in the top ten. The input for sequencing was peripheral blood, taken on day 0 of MenACWY control vaccination. The sequence was obtained from an adult in good health. This rearrangement joins TRBV10-1 to TRBJ2-1; D not resolved. The CDR3 reads CASSEGRRDNEQFF. The CDR3 DNA sequence: TGCGCCAGCAGTGAGGGCCGAAGGGACAATGAGCAGTTCTTC.